Shown below are 2 T cell receptor beta chains from a single sample sequenced in a study of T cells in Graves' hyperthyroidism and ophthalmopathy. Researchers took RNA transcripts and amplified the TCR beta CDR3 regions from them. The TCR CDR3 was amplified in a first-round RT-PCR using the HTBI primer set. Each CDR3 protein is one row after TCRdb ran MiXCR on the multiplex PCR reads. Of about 290,000 distinct CDR3 sequences in the sample, around 17% are singletons; the top ten hold approximately 35%. Sequencing was carried out using blood. The receptors derive from a man aged 25-45 years with Graves' hyperthyroidism.

This clonotype was observed a handful of times. This chain links TRBV9 with TRBJ2-1; 10 bases fit TRBD2. Germline-derived CDR1 and CDR2 are SGDLS and YYNGEE. J gave up 8 bases and V 3 bases, and 8 bases lay outside the gene matches. This CDR3 has 15 residues. The CDR3 DNA follows: TGTGCCAGCAGCGAAGCGGGAGGGCCTGAGTATGAGCAGTTCTTC. This codes for CASSEAGGPEYEQFF. The whole variable domain, remainder taken from reference TRBV9 and TRBJ2-1, is DSGVTQTPKHLITATGQRVTLRCSPRSGDLSVYWYQQSLDQGLQFLIQYYNGEERAKGNILERFSAQQFPDLHSELNLSSLELGDSALYFCASSEAGGPEYEQFFGPGTRLTVL.

This clonotype was counted ten times or more. The V call is TRBV6-1, the J call TRBJ2-1; TRBD2 matches 13 bases. Germline assignment: CDR1 MNHNS and CDR2 SASEGT. V was clipped by 11 bases and J by 4 bases; unmatched bases: 5. The CDR3 has 14 amino acids. CDR3 sequence: CAARLAGGYNEQFF. The CDR3 nucleotides read TGTGCCGCCAGACTAGCGGGAGGTTACAATGAGCAGTTCTTC.